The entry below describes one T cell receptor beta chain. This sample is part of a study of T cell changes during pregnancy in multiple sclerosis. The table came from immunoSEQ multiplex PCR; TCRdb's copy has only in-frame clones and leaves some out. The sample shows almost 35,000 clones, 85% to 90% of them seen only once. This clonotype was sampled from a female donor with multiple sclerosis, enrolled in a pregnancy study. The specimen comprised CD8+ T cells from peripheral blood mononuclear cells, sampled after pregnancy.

This chain's CDR3 is CASSAATPSEQFF. CDR3 coding DNA: TGTGCCAGCAGCGCCGCCACCCCCAGTGAGCAGTTCTTC. The chain combines TRBV9 with TRBJ2-1, with unresolved D. The germline gives CDR1 SGDLS, CDR2 YYNGEE. V gave up 3 bases and J gave up 9 bases, with 13 bases separating them. The CDR3 runs to 13 residues.